Below, one T cell receptor beta chain is given with its context. Its target is unknown. This sample is drawn from a study of T cells after yellow fever vaccination. Across the study: Those fractions that held only low numbers of cells were prepared using the SMART-Seq v4 Ultra Low Input RNA kit.

The CDR3 loop spans 18 amino acids. V shed 5 bases, J shed 1 base, and the junction held 15 bases outside the gene matches. Germline V gene data show CDR1 as LNHDA and CDR2 as SQIVND (reference sequence). TCRdb redid the calling of the 5' RACE reads with MiXCR, one entry per CDR3 protein. The table has 150,000 to 200,000 distinct CDR3 sequences, about a tenth seen once. Study findings and constraints: Clonotype sharing between CD4 and CD8 compartments was small.

The TCR sequence derives from a man aged 18 to 35 who received the YFV17D yellow fever vaccine. Specimen: CD8+ T cells sorted from PBMCs, collected 45 days after the yellow fever booster vaccination. The chain combines TRBV19 with TRBJ2-5, with 8 bases aligning to TRBD2. The CDR3 protein is CASSGAGGHIPIQETQYF. In DNA form, the CDR3 reads TGTGCCAGTAGTGGCGCGGGGGGTCACATTCCAATCCAAGAGACCCAGTACTTC.